Listed here are 9 T cell receptor beta chains from one sample, sequenced in a study of beta chain features in type 1 diabetes. Expressed TCRB transcripts were sequenced because the entire RNA isolate underwent reverse transcription. Method: immunoSEQ multiplex PCR; TCRdb's copy keeps in-frame clones and lacks some. The sample consists of 120,000 to 150,000 clones, approximately 10% of them appearing once. Sequenced input: central memory CD4+ T cells from blood. These receptors were collected from a woman aged 40-49 years in good health.

The chain links TRBV2 to TRBJ2-7; D is uncertain. This CDR3 contains 13 residues. Trimming stripped 3 bases from V and 2 bases from J, with 8 bases between. Germline lookup yields CDR1 SNHLY and CDR2 FYNNEI. CDR3 DNA sequence: TGTGCCAGCAGTGACCCGCACACCTACGAGCAGTACTTC. The encoded protein is CASSDPHTYEQYF.

This clone has more than one count but fewer than ten. This chain links TRBV5-1 with TRBJ1-6; D is perhaps TRBD1 (6 bases). Germline lookup yields CDR1 SGHRS and CDR2 YFSETQ. V lost 3 bases and J 7 bases, leaving 14 bases between the germline ends. This CDR3 has 15 amino acids. CDR3 DNA: TGCGCCAGCAGCTATCGAGGGGGTGAGAATTCACCCCTCCACTTT. Its translation: CASSYRGGENSPLHF.

The chain is built from TRBV5-6 and TRBJ2-1, with TRBD2 identical over 10 bases. From germline, CDR1 is SGHDT and CDR2 YYEEEE. CDR3 size: 16 residues. J lost 2 bases, V lost 1 base, and 3 bases had no gene match. The CDR3 reads CASSLRLAGAYNEQFF. In DNA, the CDR3 is TGTGCCAGCAGCTTGAGGCTAGCGGGGGCCTACAATGAGCAGTTCTTC. The variable domain in full, with the rest retrieved from reference TRBV5-6 and TRBJ2-1, is DAGVTQSPTHLIKTRGQQVTLRCSPKSGHDTVSWYQQALGQGPQFIFQYYEEEERQRGNFPDRFSGHQFPNYSSELNVNALLLGDSALYLCASSLRLAGAYNEQFFGPGTRLTVL.

Only a few counts were recorded for this clone. The rearrangement links TRBV28 to TRBJ1-5; weak D call: TRBD1 (5 bases). Germline V gene lookup returns CDR1 MDHEN and CDR2 SYDVKM. The CDR3 has 14 residues. Trimming took 8 bases from V and 0 from J, leaving 11 bases between them. CDR3 nucleotides: TGTGCCAGCGGGGCAGACCTTAGCAATCAGCCCCAGCATTTT. Its protein product is CASGADLSNQPQHF.

Only a few counts were recorded for this clone. CDR3 bases: TGTGCCAGCAGCCCTGACAGCCCGGATTCACCCCTCCACTTT. Amino acids: CASSPDSPDSPLHF. This rearrangement joins TRBV7-2 to TRBJ1-6, with D possibly TRBD1 on 5 matching bases. The CDR3 runs to 14 residues. Germline lookup yields CDR1 SGHTA and CDR2 FQGNSA. The ends were cut back, 5 bases at V and 8 bases at J, with 13 bases in the middle.

This chain links TRBV29-1 with TRBJ1-4, with a possible D match to TRBD1 (6 bases). Trimming removed 0 bases at V and 6 bases at J, with 14 bases between. The V gene's germline CDR1 is SQVTM and CDR2 ANQGSEA. This CDR3 comprises 15 residues. The CDR3 DNA sequence: TGCAGCGTTGAAGATTGCAACAGGGTCCATGAAAAACTGTTTTTT. Its protein is CSVEDCNRVHEKLFF.

V gene TRBV18 combines with J gene TRBJ2-5, with 7 positions matching TRBD1. The CDR3 is 15 amino acids. Germline V gene data show CDR1 as KGHSH and CDR2 as LQKENI. The V and J ends lost 0 bases and 2 bases, in that order; junction bases with no gene match: 3. CDR3 nucleotides: TGTGCCAGCTCACCACCAAAGACAGGGCAAGAGACCCAGTACTTC. This sequence encodes CASSPPKTGQETQYF.

The chain couples TRBV15 to TRBJ1-3, with unresolved D. The CDR3 is made up of 14 amino acids. V was trimmed by 0 bases and J by 4 bases, leaving 7 bases between them. Germline V gene data show CDR1 as LNHNV and CDR2 as YYDKDF (reference sequence). The CDR3 region has the DNA TGTGCCACCAGCAGAGACAGGATGGGAAACACCATATATTTT. Translating gives CATSRDRMGNTIYF.

The DNA of the CDR3 is TGCGCCAGCACCCTAGAACAGGGGGCCTCCTACGAGCAGTACTTC. Protein sequence: CASTLEQGASYEQYF. The genes are TRBV4-1 and TRBJ2-7; TRBD1 matches at 9 bases. V gave up 7 bases and J gave up 0 bases; unmatched junction bases: 7. CDR1 and CDR2 (germline): MGHRA, YSYEKL. The CDR3 consists of 15 residues.